This T cell receptor (beta chain) was found in a study of OX40 agonist ivuxolimab in advanced cancers. Germline V CDR1 and CDR2: SGHRS, YFSETQ. CDR3 length equals 16 residues. V was shortened by 0 bases and J by 0 bases, with 10 bases between the two germline ends. TCRdb's table, derived via immunoSEQ multiplex PCR, lists solely in-frame clones and lacks some. This repertoire shows 100,000 to 150,000 clones, just over 90% found once; its top ten account for roughly 0.15%. The V and J genes are TRBV5-1 and TRBJ1-3; D gene ambiguous. The specimen was CD4+ or CD8+ T cells sorted from blood, collected in a trial of the OX40 agonist ivuxolimab. This TCR derives from an adult with an advanced solid tumor such as melanoma, head and neck, liver or kidney cancer. The CDR3 nucleotides read TGCGCCAGCAGCTTGGGTCCGCAGAGCTCTGGAAACACCATATATTTT. Protein product: CASSLGPQSSGNTIYF. The full variable domain, rest sourced from reference TRBV5-1 and TRBJ1-3, is KAGVTQTPRYLIKTRGQQVTLSCSPISGHRSVSWYQQTPGQGLQFLFEYFSETQRNKGNFPGRFSGRQFSNSRSEMNVSTLELGDSALYLCASSLGPQSSGNTIYFGEGSWLTVV.